Below, 15 T cell receptor beta chains from the same sample are listed, as sequenced in a study of blood T cell repertoires in COVID-19. Generated by immunoSEQ multiplex PCR, the TCRdb table keeps only in-frame clones and is missing some. The sample lists tens of thousands of clones, 75% to 85% occurring once. Sequencing was performed on peripheral blood. All receptors derive from a man younger than 40 with COVID-19, enrolled during active disease.

The gene calls are TRBV11-1 and TRBJ2-6, with a possible D match to TRBD2 (7 bases). The V end was cut by 5 bases, the J end by 4 bases, with 12 bases between. Germline CDR1 SGHAT, CDR2 FQDESV (reference sequence). CDR3 length: 15 residues. The CDR3 protein is CASSAGARGANVLTF. The DNA of the CDR3 is TGTGCCAGCAGCGCGGGGGCGCGCGGGGCCAACGTCCTGACTTTC.

The V and J genes are TRBV2 and TRBJ2-3; TRBD2 agrees at 15 bases. Looked up from germline, CDR1 is SNHLY and CDR2 is FYNNEI. V was pared by 0 bases and J by 13 bases, with 2 bases of the junction left unmatched. This CDR3 is built from 14 residues. CDR3 protein: CASSEAGLAGGKYF. DNA of the CDR3: TGTGCCAGCAGTGAAGCGGGACTAGCGGGAGGAAAGTATTTT. The full variable domain, completed using reference TRBV2 and TRBJ2-3, is EPEVTQTPSHQVTQMGQEVILRCVPISNHLYFYWYRQILGQKVEFLVSFYNNEISEKSEIFDDQFSVERPDGSNFTLKIRSTKLEDSAMYFCASSEAGLAGGKYFGPGTRLTVL.

This sequence joins TRBV29-1 and TRBJ2-1; TRBD2 might be the D (6 bases). The germline V gene encodes CDR1 SQVTM and CDR2 ANQGSEA. Trimming stripped 5 bases from V and 4 bases from J, with 9 bases between. The CDR3 is 12 amino acids. The CDR3, as DNA: TGCAGCGTTCCAGGGACTTACAATGAGCAGTTCTTC. Its translation is CSVPGTYNEQFF.

The rearrangement links TRBV4-1 to TRBJ2-5; TRBD2 matches 10 bases. J was trimmed by 2 bases and V by 0 bases; bases with no gene match: 9. The CDR3 consists of 18 residues. Germline V CDR1 and CDR2: MGHRA, YSYEKL. The CDR3, as DNA: TGCGCCAGCAGCCAAGAGACCTTAGCGGGAGGACTACAAGAGACCCAGTACTTC. Residues: CASSQETLAGGLQETQYF.

In this sample, this clone turned up a few times. The chain has TRBV30 and TRBJ1-1; D gene ambiguous. CDR3 length equals 11 residues. The V gene's germline CDR1 is GTSNPN and CDR2 SVGIG (reference sequence). V dropped 0 bases and J dropped 7 bases, with 6 bases sitting between them. The CDR3 spells CAWSVAVEAFF. The DNA for the CDR3 is TGTGCCTGGAGTGTAGCGGTTGAAGCTTTCTTT.

The chain employs TRBV3-1 (or the pseudogene TRBV3-2) and TRBJ2-3; unclear D gene. V was trimmed by 0 bases and J by 5 bases, leaving 15 bases between them. Per the germline V gene, CDR1 is LGHDT and CDR2 is YNNKEL (reference sequence). The CDR3 totals 16 residues. The DNA for the CDR3 is TGTGCCAGCAGCCAAGAATCGGCGACCAGAGGAGATACGCAGTATTTT. This codes for CASSQESATRGDTQYF.

The chain couples TRBV5-4 to TRBJ2-1; D might be TRBD2 (5 bases). Per germline, CDR1 SGHNT and CDR2 YYREEE (reference sequence). The CDR3 extends over 14 amino acids. Trimming left V 4 bases short and J 4 bases short, with 12 bases between. As DNA, the CDR3 is TGTGCCAGCAGCCTCACAGCGGTGTACAATGAGCAGTTCTTC. Translating it yields CASSLTAVYNEQFF. Together with reference TRBV5-4 and TRBJ2-1, the CDR3 gives the full variable domain: ETGVTQSPTHLIKTRGQQVTLRCSSQSGHNTVSWYQQALGQGPQFIFQYYREEENGRGNFPPRFSGLQFPNYSSELNVNALELDDSALYLCASSLTAVYNEQFFGPGTRLTVL.

The V and J genes are TRBV4-3 and TRBJ2-2; TRBD1 aligns across 11 bases. In germline, CDR1 is LGHNA, CDR2 YSLEER. With 4 bases clipped from V and 8 bases from J, the junction kept 6 bases outside the gene matches. CDR3 length equals 15 residues. As DNA, the CDR3 is TGCGCCAGCAGCCGAGGACAGGGGGCGGGGGGGGAGCTGTTTTTT. This gives the protein CASSRGQGAGGELFF.

This rearrangement joins TRBV11-2 to TRBJ2-6, with 8 bases that match TRBD1. Germline-derived CDR1 and CDR2 are SGHAT and FQNNGV. Losses at the gene ends were 4 bases for V and 2 bases for J; bases not matched to a gene: 7. This CDR3 has 17 residues. For the CDR3, the DNA is TGTGCCAGCAGCTACGCAGGGACAGGCACTGGGGCCAACGTCCTGACTTTC. Protein product: CASSYAGTGTGANVLTF.

This clone has more than one count but fewer than ten. The gene calls are TRBV7-2 and TRBJ1-1; D unclear. CDR3 length: 14 amino acids. V shed 6 bases and J shed 10 bases, with 21 bases lying between them. Germline lookup yields CDR1 SGHTA and CDR2 FQGNSA. CDR3 nucleotide sequence: TGTGCCAGCAGGGACCCCTTGAGGCGGGCGGTAGCTTTCTTT. It is translated as CASRDPLRRAVAFF.

This clone occurred a few times. The gene calls are TRBV27 and TRBJ1-1; TRBD1 matches 7 bases. The CDR3 extends over 15 amino acids. Trimming at V came to 5 bases and at J to 2 bases, leaving 8 bases not matched to a gene. Per the germline V gene, CDR1 is MNHEY and CDR2 is SMNVEV (reference sequence). The CDR3 DNA follows: TGTGCCAGCAGTCTGCCGGGACAGAAAAACACTGAAGCTTTCTTT. Translating it yields CASSLPGQKNTEAFF.

This clone was counted between two and nine times. V gene TRBV2 combines with J gene TRBJ2-7, with a possible D match to TRBD2 (5 bases). Germline V gene data show CDR1 as SNHLY and CDR2 as FYNNEI. The CDR3 has 10 residues. Trimming pared 7 bases from V and 5 bases from J, leaving 6 bases between. This CDR3 reads CASNGNEQYF. DNA for the CDR3: TGTGCCAGCAACGGGAACGAGCAGTACTTC.

This clone has just a few counts. This CDR3 is CASMKQGSYEQYF. The DNA of the CDR3 is TGCGCCAGCATGAAACAGGGATCCTACGAGCAGTACTTC. The chain uses TRBV10-1 and TRBJ2-7, with a weak D call TRBD1 (6 bases). V was pared by 7 bases and J by 1 base, with 11 bases between. The CDR3 covers 13 residues. Germline CDR1 is WNHNN and CDR2 is SYGVQD (reference sequence).

The V call is TRBV6-5, the J call TRBJ2-5; the match to TRBD2 covers 11 bases. This CDR3 has 15 amino acids. V trimming: 6 bases; J trimming: 5 bases; junction bases outside the gene matches: 8. CDR1 is MNHEY, CDR2 SVGAGI, per germline. CDR3 bases: TGTGCCAGCAGGGCTACACTAGCGGGAGTTGAGACCCAGTACTTC. It specifies CASRATLAGVETQYF.

This clone was counted once. This rearrangement joins TRBV19 to TRBJ1-1, with D possibly being TRBD1 (6 bases). This CDR3 spans 15 amino acids. Germline values: CDR1 LNHDA, CDR2 SQIVND (reference sequence). V was trimmed by 4 bases and J by 1 base, leaving 13 bases between them. The CDR3 sequence: CASSTTGKGNTEAFF. The CDR3 bases are TGTGCCAGTAGTACGACAGGAAAAGGGAACACTGAAGCTTTCTTT.